The 22 T cell receptor beta chains below come from one sample, sequenced in a study of T cells in Graves' hyperthyroidism and ophthalmopathy. From RNA transcripts, TCR beta CDR3 regions were amplified. In the first-round RT-PCR of the TCR CDR3, the HTBI primer set was used. TCRdb recomputed calls from the multiplex PCR reads with MiXCR, one row per CDR3 protein. The data contain 380,000 or so distinct CDR3 sequences, approximately 13% of them singletons. The sequencing sample was made of blood. The receptors originated from a man aged 25-45 years with Graves' hyperthyroidism that later progressed to Graves' ophthalmopathy.

The chain recombines TRBV6-1 with TRBJ2-3; D is possibly TRBD1 (6 bases). The germline V gene encodes CDR1 MNHNS and CDR2 SASEGT. This CDR3 is built from 15 residues. V dropped 6 bases and J dropped 5 bases, with 18 bases sitting between them. The CDR3: CASSPGVFGEDTQYF. The CDR3 DNA reads as TGTGCCAGCAGCCCAGGGGTTTTTGGGGAAGATACGCAGTATTTT.

In the case of this clonotype: Possible read error: a much larger clone is one base away. This chain's CDR3 is CASSSSGGQPQHF. The CDR3 nucleotides read TGTGCCAGCAGTTCCTCGGGTGGACAGCCCCAGCATTTT. This chain connects TRBV12-3 or TRBV12-4 to TRBJ1-5; D is ambiguous. The CDR3 is 13 residues long. V lost 4 bases, J lost 7 bases, and 11 bases lay in between.

This clonotype was found many times. The genes are TRBV27 and TRBJ1-1; 8 nucleotides line up with TRBD1. CDR3 length: 15 amino acids. The V and J ends lost 3 bases and 1 base, in that order; junction bases with no gene match: 4. In germline, CDR1 is MNHEY, CDR2 SMNVEV (reference sequence). As DNA, the CDR3 is TGTGCCAGCAGTTTTCAGGGGGCGCCGAACACTGAAGCTTTCTTT. Its protein product is CASSFQGAPNTEAFF.

The chain links TRBV5-1 to TRBJ2-1; tentative D call: TRBD2 (5 bases). In germline, CDR1 is SGHRS, CDR2 YFSETQ. The CDR3 has 16 amino acids. Trimming removed 1 base at V and 6 bases at J, with 17 bases between. The CDR3 loop reads CASSLRGFDLSNEQFF. The CDR3 bases are TGCGCCAGCAGCTTGAGAGGGTTCGACCTCAGCAATGAGCAGTTCTTC.

This clonotype has only a few counts. The V gene is TRBV11-3, the J gene TRBJ1-1; possible D gene TRBD1, 5 bases. Trimming left V 5 bases short and J 0 bases short, with 13 bases between. The CDR3 covers 15 residues. CDR1 SGHNT and CDR2 YENEEA come from the germline V gene. CDR3 nucleotides: TGTGCCAGCAGCCCCGGACAAAACATGAACACTGAAGCTTTCTTT. Encoded protein: CASSPGQNMNTEAFF.

This clonotype was recorded at least ten times. The rearrangement joins TRBV30 to TRBJ2-6; weak D call: TRBD2 (5 bases). Germline V gene sequence: CDR1 GTSNPN, CDR2 SVGIG (reference sequence). The CDR3 length is 15 residues. Between the trimmed V and J ends, which lost 0 bases and 3 bases, there was a span of 9 bases. CDR3 region: CAWSVRGYGANVLTF. The CDR3 coding sequence is TGTGCCTGGAGTGTACGGGGTTATGGGGCCAACGTCCTGACTTTC.

The V call is TRBV6-1, the J call TRBJ2-7; possible D gene TRBD2, 5 bases. The germline CDR1 and CDR2 sequences are MNHNS and SASEGT. The CDR3 has 12 residues. V lost 11 bases and J 3 bases, leaving 14 bases between the germline ends. Here the CDR3 reads CASADALYEQYF. CDR3 in DNA: TGTGCCTCAGCGGATGCCCTCTACGAGCAGTACTTC.

This clonotype was recorded many times. The chain uses TRBV27 and TRBJ1-3; TRBD1 matches 9 bases. Trimming took 2 bases from V and 2 from J; bases not matched to a gene: 1. The CDR3 consists of 15 residues. CDR1 is MNHEY and CDR2 is SMNVEV in the germline V gene (reference sequence). The CDR3 loop is CASSLTGGAGNTIYF. The CDR3 DNA sequence: TGTGCCAGCAGTTTAACAGGGGGCGCTGGAAACACCATATATTTT.

At least ten counts were recorded for this clonotype. This sequence joins TRBV20-1 and TRBJ2-1; D possibly matches TRBD1 or TRBD2 (5 bases each). The CDR3 is made up of 15 amino acids. Germline-derived CDR1 and CDR2 are DFQATT and SNEGSKA (reference sequence). V dropped 1 base and J dropped 6 bases, with 16 bases sitting between them. The CDR3 sequence: CSARVPGTTANEQFF. The CDR3 DNA reads TGCAGTGCTAGAGTCCCGGGGACCACCGCCAATGAGCAGTTCTTC.

The chain has TRBV14 and TRBJ1-1, with a weak D call TRBD1 (5 bases). V gave up 1 base and J gave up 8 bases, with 17 bases separating them. Germline CDR1 SGHDN, CDR2 FVKESK. This CDR3 has 15 residues. The CDR3 sequence is CASSQGPSGTEEAFF. The CDR3 coding sequence is TGTGCCAGCAGCCAAGGGCCCAGCGGGACCGAGGAAGCTTTCTTT. Full variable domain (rest looked up from reference TRBV14 and TRBJ1-1): EAGVTQFPSHSVIEKGQTVTLRCDPISGHDNLYWYRRVMGKEIKFLLHFVKESKQDESGMPNNRFLAERTGGTYSTLKVQPAELEDSGVYFCASSQGPSGTEEAFFGQGTRLTVV.

The chain uses TRBV27 and TRBJ2-3; TRBD1 might be the D (5 bases). Trimming stripped 7 bases from V and 4 bases from J, with 15 bases between. Germline values: CDR1 MNHEY, CDR2 SMNVEV (reference sequence). CDR3 size: 14 residues. In DNA form, the CDR3 reads TGTGCCAGCAAATCCGGCAGGGCCGCAGATACGCAGTATTTT. It is translated as CASKSGRAADTQYF.

This clonotype was counted ten times or more. The V and J genes are TRBV20-1 and TRBJ2-1; weak D call: TRBD2 (6 bases). The germline CDR1 and CDR2 sequences are DFQATT and SNEGSKA (reference sequence). The ends were cut back, 1 base at V and 0 bases at J, with 13 bases in the middle. This CDR3 region has 16 residues. For the CDR3, the DNA is TGCAGTGCTAGAGGGACTACCCGAAGCTCCTACAATGAGCAGTTCTTC. Residues: CSARGTTRSSYNEQFF.

This clonotype was found many times. The chain carries TRBV2 and TRBJ2-6, with D perhaps matching TRBD1 or TRBD2 (5 bases each). The CDR3 loop spans 21 amino acids. V was clipped by 0 bases and J by 0 bases, with 21 bases between them. Germline loops: CDR1 SNHLY, CDR2 FYNNEI. The CDR3 DNA reads as TGTGCCAGCAGTGAAGCGCTTCCCGGGGCCAGCTTGTTCTCTGGGGCCAACGTCCTGACTTTC. This gives the protein CASSEALPGASLFSGANVLTF.

At least ten counts were recorded for this clonotype. The chain joins TRBV7-3 to TRBJ2-3, with 9 positions matching TRBD1. V lost 6 bases, J lost 0 bases, and 7 bases stayed unmatched. This CDR3 region has 16 residues. CDR1 and CDR2 (germline): SGHTA, FQGTGA. The chain's CDR3 is CASSRRDRESTDTQYF. For the CDR3, the DNA is TGTGCCAGCAGTCGCCGGGACAGGGAAAGCACAGATACGCAGTATTTT.

This clonotype was seen a handful of times. This chain joins TRBV11-2 and TRBJ2-2, with 12 positions matching TRBD1. Germline CDR1 SGHAT, CDR2 FQNNGV. There are 16 residues in the CDR3. The junction had 9 bases not matched to a gene; V was cut back by 6 bases and J by 7 bases. CDR3 DNA: TGTGCCAGCAGAACTCCCGGGACAGGGGGCATCGGGGAGCTGTTTTTT. Translating it yields CASRTPGTGGIGELFF.

This clonotype was detected once. A much larger clonotype is one base distant, so this may be a read error. The chain employs TRBV6-2 or TRBV6-3 and TRBJ1-1, with 7 bases fitting TRBD1. Germline V gene sequence: CDR1 MNHEY, CDR2 SVGEGT. This CDR3 is built from 17 residues. The CDR3: CAGSYGGQAPGGTEAFF. The CDR3 DNA is TGTGCCGGCAGTTACGGCGGACAGGCCCCAGGAGGGACTGAAGCTTTCTTT.

This clonotype was observed at least ten times. The chain couples TRBV24-1 to TRBJ2-7; TRBD1 agrees at 7 bases. This CDR3 spans 14 amino acids. From germline, CDR1 is KGHDR and CDR2 SFDVKD. V lost 5 bases and J lost 2; bases outside the gene matches: 5. The CDR3, as DNA: TGTGCCACCAGTGGCAGGGGGTATCCCTACGAGCAGTACTTC. Protein sequence: CATSGRGYPYEQYF.

This rearrangement joins TRBV19 to TRBJ1-4, with D possibly TRBD1 on 6 matching bases. Germline loops: CDR1 LNHDA, CDR2 SQIVND (reference sequence). With 10 bases removed from V and 8 bases from J, the gap between germline ends came to 14 bases. CDR3 length: 12 residues. CDR3 in DNA: TGTGCCATAGGGGGTCTTGGAGAAAAACTGTTTTTT. Encoded protein: CAIGGLGEKLFF. Full variable domain (rest looked up from reference TRBV19 and TRBJ1-4): DGGITQSPKYLFRKEGQNVTLSCEQNLNHDAMYWYRQDPGQGLRLIYYSQIVNDFQKGDIAEGYSVSREKKESFPLTVTSAQKNPTAFYLCAIGGLGEKLFFGSGTQLSVL.

Ten or more counts support this clonotype. The J gene is TRBJ1-5, the V gene TRBV6-1; TRBD1 matches at 9 bases. Germline CDR1 reads MNHNS; CDR2 reads SASEGT. V gave up 6 bases and J gave up 6 bases; unmatched junction bases: 3. This CDR3 has 13 amino acids. CDR3 amino acids: CASSRTGAQPQHF. As DNA, the CDR3 is TGTGCCAGCAGCCGGACAGGGGCTCAGCCCCAGCATTTT.

The chain uses TRBV27 and TRBJ2-7; D possibly corresponds to TRBD2 (6 bases). This CDR3 comprises 17 residues. The V gene lost 1 base and the J gene lost 7 bases, with 23 bases spanning the gap. CDR1 MNHEY and CDR2 SMNVEV come from the germline V gene (reference sequence). Here the CDR3 reads CASSLFGELYLRGEQYF. The CDR3 bases are TGTGCCAGCAGTTTATTCGGAGAACTGTACTTACGGGGGGAGCAGTACTTC.

This clonotype was observed many times. The CDR3 region has the DNA TGTGCCACCTCCATGGCGGGGGGTTCCACAGATACGCAGTATTTT. This sequence encodes CATSMAGGSTDTQYF. The V and J genes are TRBV3-1 and TRBJ2-3; 8 positions agree with TRBD2. The germline gives CDR1 LGHDT, CDR2 YNNKEL (reference sequence). CDR3 length: 15 residues. V lost 10 bases, J lost 2 bases, and 11 bases stayed unmatched.

This clonotype was found many times. The chain uses TRBV11-3 and TRBJ1-1; TRBD1 matches at 8 bases. Germline CDR1 SGHNT, CDR2 YENEEA. The CDR3 covers 15 residues. Trimming cost V 4 bases and J 1 base; bases outside gene matches: 5. The CDR3 protein is CASSSRTGTNTEAFF. The DNA for the CDR3 is TGTGCCAGCAGCTCTCGGACAGGGACGAACACTGAAGCTTTCTTT. The whole variable domain, remainder taken from reference TRBV11-3 and TRBJ1-1, is EAGVVQSPRYKIIEKKQPVAFWCNPISGHNTLYWYLQNLGQGPELLIRYENEEAVDDSQLPKDRFSAERLKGVDSTLKIQPAELGDSAVYLCASSSRTGTNTEAFFGQGTRLTVV.